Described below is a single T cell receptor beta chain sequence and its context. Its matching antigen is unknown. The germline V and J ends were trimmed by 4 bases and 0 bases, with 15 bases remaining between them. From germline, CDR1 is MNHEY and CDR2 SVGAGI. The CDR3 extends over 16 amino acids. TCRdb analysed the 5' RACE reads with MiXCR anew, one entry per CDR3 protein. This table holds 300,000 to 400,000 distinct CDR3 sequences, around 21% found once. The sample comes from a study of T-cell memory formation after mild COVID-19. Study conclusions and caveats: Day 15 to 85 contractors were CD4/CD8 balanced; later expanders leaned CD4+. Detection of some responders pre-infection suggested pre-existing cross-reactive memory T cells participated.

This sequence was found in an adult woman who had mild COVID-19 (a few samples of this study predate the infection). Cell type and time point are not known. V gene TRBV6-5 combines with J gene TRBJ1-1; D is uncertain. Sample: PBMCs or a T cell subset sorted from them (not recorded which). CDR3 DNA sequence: TGTGCCAGCAGTTGGGCCAATTTGGCGATGAACACTGAAGCTTTCTTT. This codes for CASSWANLAMNTEAFF.